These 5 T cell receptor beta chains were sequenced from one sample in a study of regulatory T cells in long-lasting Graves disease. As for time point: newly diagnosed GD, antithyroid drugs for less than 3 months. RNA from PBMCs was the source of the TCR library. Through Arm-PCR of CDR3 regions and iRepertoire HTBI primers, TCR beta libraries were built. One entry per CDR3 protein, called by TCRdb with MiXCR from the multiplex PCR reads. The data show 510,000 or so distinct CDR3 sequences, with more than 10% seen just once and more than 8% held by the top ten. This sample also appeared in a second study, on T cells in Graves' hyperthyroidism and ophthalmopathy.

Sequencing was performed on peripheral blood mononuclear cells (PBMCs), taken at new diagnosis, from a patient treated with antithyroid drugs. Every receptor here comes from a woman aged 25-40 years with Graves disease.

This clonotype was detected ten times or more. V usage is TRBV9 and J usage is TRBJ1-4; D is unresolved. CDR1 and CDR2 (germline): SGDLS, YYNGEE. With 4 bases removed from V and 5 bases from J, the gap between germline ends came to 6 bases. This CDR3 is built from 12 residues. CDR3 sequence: CASSPGNEKLFF. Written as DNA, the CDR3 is TGTGCCAGCAGCCCTGGGAATGAAAAACTGTTTTTT.

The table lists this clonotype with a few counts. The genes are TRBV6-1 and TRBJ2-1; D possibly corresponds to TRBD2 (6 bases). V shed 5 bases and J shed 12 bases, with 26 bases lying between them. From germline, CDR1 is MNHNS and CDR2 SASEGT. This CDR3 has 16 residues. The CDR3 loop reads CASSQGLPPRKYVQFF. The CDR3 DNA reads TGTGCCAGCAGTCAGGGACTTCCCCCTCGGAAGTATGTGCAGTTCTTC.

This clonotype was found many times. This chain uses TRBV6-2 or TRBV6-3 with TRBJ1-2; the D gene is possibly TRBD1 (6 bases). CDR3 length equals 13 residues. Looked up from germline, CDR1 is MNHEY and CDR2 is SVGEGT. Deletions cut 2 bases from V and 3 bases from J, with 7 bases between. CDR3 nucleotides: TGTGCCAGCAGTTACCGGGGGCACTATGGCTACACCTTC. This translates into CASSYRGHYGYTF.

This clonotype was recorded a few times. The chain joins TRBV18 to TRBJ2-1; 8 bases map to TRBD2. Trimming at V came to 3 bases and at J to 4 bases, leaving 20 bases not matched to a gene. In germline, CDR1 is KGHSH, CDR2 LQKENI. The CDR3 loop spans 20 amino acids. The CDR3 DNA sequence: TGTGCCAGCTCACCTATAAACGTCTCCGGGACTAGGCTAATGTACAATGAGCAGTTCTTC. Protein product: CASSPINVSGTRLMYNEQFF.

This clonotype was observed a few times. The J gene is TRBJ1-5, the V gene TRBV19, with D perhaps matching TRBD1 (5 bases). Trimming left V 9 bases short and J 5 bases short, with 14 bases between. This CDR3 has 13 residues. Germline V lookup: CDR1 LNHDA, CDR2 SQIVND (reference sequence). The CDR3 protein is CASAPGGHQPQHF. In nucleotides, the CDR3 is TGTGCCAGCGCGCCGGGGGGTCATCAGCCCCAGCATTTT.